Presented here are 8 T cell receptor beta chains from one specimen sequenced in a study of T cell clones after liver transplantation. Repertoires were generated with immunoSEQ multiplex PCR, while TCRdb's copy carries only in-frame clones and drops some. This sample has 50,000 or so clones, with 65% to 80% found just once. The sample here was CD4+ T cells from blood, taken approximately 52 months after liver transplant. All receptors derive from a human patient who received a liver transplant. Some of these T cells may belong to the graft donor.

This clone was found once. The V call is TRBV6-5, the J call TRBJ1-2; the D gene is possibly TRBD1 (6 bases). The V gene's germline CDR1 is MNHEY and CDR2 SVGAGI. V lost 4 bases, J lost 2 bases, and 11 bases lay in between. The CDR3 extends over 14 amino acids. The CDR3 protein is CASSSGVLNYGYTF. CDR3 in DNA: TGTGCCAGCAGTTCAGGGGTTCTGAACTATGGCTACACCTTC.

The chain has TRBV5-1 and TRBJ2-2; tentatively, D is TRBD1 or TRBD2 (5 bases each). The V gene lost 3 bases and the J gene lost 1 base, with 19 bases spanning the gap. The CDR3 contains 18 residues. Germline CDR1 is SGHRS and CDR2 is YFSETQ. CDR3 coding DNA: TGCGCCAGCAGCTCGGGTCGGACGGGGCCCCAGAACACCGGGGAGCTGTTTTTT. Translation: CASSSGRTGPQNTGELFF.

The rearrangement links TRBV7-6 to TRBJ1-2, with 9 bases aligning to TRBD1. CDR1 and CDR2 from the germline V gene are SGHVS and FNYEAQ. This CDR3 comprises 15 residues. Trimming at V came to 5 bases and at J to 8 bases, leaving 12 bases not matched to a gene. CDR3 DNA sequence: TGTGCCAGCAGCCCCGGACAGGGGACTGCTGTAGGCTACACCTTC. It is translated as CASSPGQGTAVGYTF.

This chain joins TRBV19 and TRBJ2-3, with D maybe TRBD2 (5 bases). V lost 5 bases and J lost 0, with 12 bases in between. The CDR3 length is 15 residues. CDR1 and CDR2 from the germline V gene are LNHDA and SQIVND (reference sequence). The CDR3 spells CASSVTGISTDTQYF. The CDR3 nucleotides read TGTGCCAGTAGTGTTACGGGAATTAGCACAGATACGCAGTATTTT.

This CDR3 reads CASRNQGFRNQPQHF. The CDR3 bases are TGTGCCAGCAGGAATCAGGGTTTTCGTAATCAGCCCCAGCATTTT. The rearrangement links TRBV28 to TRBJ1-5; possibly TRBD1 for D (5 bases). V lost 6 bases and J 4 bases, leaving 16 bases between the germline ends. The CDR3 length is 15 residues. Germline V gene sequence: CDR1 MDHEN, CDR2 SYDVKM.

The chain couples TRBV7-2 to TRBJ1-5; D ambiguous. Trimming removed 7 bases from V and 1 base from J, with 8 bases in between. This CDR3 comprises 13 residues. Germline V gene lookup returns CDR1 SGHTA and CDR2 FQGNSA. CDR3: CASTPMSNQPQHF. The CDR3 DNA follows: TGTGCCAGCACCCCGATGAGCAATCAGCCCCAGCATTTT. Variable domain in full (rest from reference TRBV7-2 and TRBJ1-5): GAGVSQSPSNKVTEKGKDVELRCDPISGHTALYWYRQSLGQGLEFLIYFQGNSAPDKSGLPSDRFSAERTGGSVSTLTIQRTQQEDSAVYLCASTPMSNQPQHFGDGTRLSIL.

This clone was counted a few times. J is TRBJ1-1 and V is TRBV5-4; D not certain. This CDR3 spans 14 amino acids. Looked up from germline, CDR1 is SGHNT and CDR2 is YYREEE (reference sequence). V was clipped by 0 bases and J by 1 base, with 7 bases between them. In DNA form, the CDR3 reads TGTGCCAGCAGCTTGGAGGCGACGAACACTGAAGCTTTCTTT. The encoded protein is CASSLEATNTEAFF.

The rearrangement joins TRBV7-3 to TRBJ1-1, with D tentatively TRBD1 (5 bases). V lost 5 bases and J lost 3, with 10 bases in between. The CDR3 covers 13 residues. Looked up from germline, CDR1 is SGHTA and CDR2 is FQGTGA. The CDR3 spells CASSLGGHTEAFF. The CDR3 bases are TGTGCCAGCAGCCTCGGGGGACACACTGAAGCTTTCTTT.